These 29 T cell receptor beta chains share one sample of origin, sequenced in a study of T cells in Graves' hyperthyroidism and ophthalmopathy. Amplification of TCR beta CDR3 regions was performed using RNA transcripts as template. During a first-round RT-PCR of the TCR CDR3, the HTBI primer set was used. TCRdb re-called the multiplex PCR reads through MiXCR, storing one row per CDR3 protein. The data show 600,000 to 650,000 distinct CDR3 sequences, around 16% seen once. Sequences were obtained from blood. Source of these receptors: a woman in her 30s with Graves' hyperthyroidism.

The chain links TRBV11-2 to TRBJ2-5; 11 bases align to TRBD2. The CDR3 sequence is 16 residues long. J lost 5 bases, V lost 9 bases, and 14 bases had no gene match. The germline CDR1 and CDR2 sequences are SGHAT and FQNNGV. CDR3 region: CASWGLAGGRRETQYF. CDR3 coding DNA: TGTGCCAGTTGGGGGCTAGCGGGAGGCCGAAGGGAGACCCAGTACTTC.

This clonotype was observed many times. The chain links TRBV30 to TRBJ2-7, with 12 bases fitting TRBD2. With 1 base clipped from V and 5 bases from J, the junction kept 6 bases outside the gene matches. This CDR3 comprises 15 residues. In germline, CDR1 is GTSNPN, CDR2 SVGIG (reference sequence). CDR3 DNA sequence: TGTGCCTGGAGTGGGACTAGCGGGAACCTCCACGAGCAGTACTTC. Residues: CAWSGTSGNLHEQYF.

The chain couples TRBV12-5 to TRBJ2-7; a weak D match, TRBD1 (6 bases). The V end lost 6 bases, the J end lost 1 base, and 10 bases lay between the germline ends. Germline lookup yields CDR1 LGHNT and CDR2 FRNRAP. This CDR3 spans 13 amino acids. CDR3 sequence (DNA): TGTGCTAGTGGCCTTGGACAGTCCTACGAGCAGTACTTC. It translates to CASGLGQSYEQYF.

The J gene is TRBJ2-7, the V gene TRBV13; no reliable D call. V shed 1 base and J shed 2 bases, with 12 bases lying between them. Germline V gene lookup returns CDR1 PRHDT and CDR2 FYEKMQ (reference sequence). This CDR3 spans 15 amino acids. CDR3: CASSLVISEAYEQYF. For the CDR3, the DNA is TGTGCCAGCAGCTTAGTCATCTCGGAAGCCTACGAGCAGTACTTC.

This clonotype was seen repeatedly, ten times or more. This rearrangement joins TRBV5-5 to TRBJ2-5; 10 bases map to TRBD2. Germline V gives CDR1 SGHKS, CDR2 YYEKEE (reference sequence). The ends lost 0 bases at V and 4 bases at J; junction bases unmatched: 6. The CDR3 has 16 amino acids. Here the CDR3 reads CASSLASGRARETQYF. CDR3 nucleotides: TGTGCCAGCAGCTTGGCAAGCGGGAGGGCCAGAGAGACCCAGTACTTC.

In this sample, this clonotype turned up many times. In nucleotides, the CDR3 is TGTGCCAGCAGCCCCGCACAGGGAAACACAGATACGCAGTATTTT. Its translation: CASSPAQGNTDTQYF. The rearrangement uses TRBV7-8 and TRBJ2-3, with D possibly TRBD1 on 6 matching bases. Germline V gene sequence: CDR1 SGHVS, CDR2 FQNEAQ. This CDR3 has 15 amino acids. Trimming pared 5 bases from V and 2 bases from J, leaving 14 bases between. Together with reference TRBV7-8 and TRBJ2-3, the CDR3 gives the full variable domain: GAGVSQSPRYKVAKRGQDVALRCDPISGHVSLFWYQQALGQGPEFLTYFQNEAQLDKSGLPSDRFFAERPEGSVSTLKIQRTQQEDSAVYLCASSPAQGNTDTQYFGPGTRLTVL.

This clonotype was picked up many times. The chain recombines TRBV30 with TRBJ1-1, with unresolved D. The CDR3 contains 11 residues. The V gene's germline CDR1 is GTSNPN and CDR2 SVGIG (reference sequence). The germline V and J ends were trimmed by 3 bases and 6 bases, with 8 bases remaining between them. The CDR3 nucleotides are TGTGCCTGGAGCTCAAGCCCTGAAGCTTTCTTT. Its translation is CAWSSSPEAFF.

In its sample, this clonotype was seen many times. This chain connects TRBV6-1 to TRBJ1-5; no firm D call. This CDR3 comprises 15 residues. The V end lost 7 bases, the J end lost 4 bases, and 17 bases lay between the germline ends. The germline CDR1 and CDR2 sequences are MNHNS and SASEGT. CDR3 residues: CASKGSTPANQPQHF. The DNA for the CDR3 is TGTGCCAGCAAGGGTTCCACCCCCGCGAATCAGCCCCAGCATTTT.

This clonotype appeared many times. The CDR3 spells CATSDNNFYEQYF. The CDR3 nucleotides read TGTGCCACCAGTGACAATAACTTCTACGAGCAGTACTTC. This rearrangement joins TRBV24-1 to TRBJ2-7, with no clear D. CDR3 length equals 13 residues. Germline CDR1 KGHDR, CDR2 SFDVKD. The V end was cut by 4 bases, the J end by 3 bases, with 9 bases between.

The rearrangement uses TRBV7-9 and TRBJ2-1, with 8 bases identical to TRBD1. Germline CDR1 and CDR2: SEHNR and FQNEAQ (reference sequence). J lost 4 bases, V lost 7 bases, and 9 bases had no gene match. The CDR3 consists of 15 residues. CDR3 nucleotides: TGTGCCAGCAATTTCAGGGACAGGTCATACAATGAGCAGTTCTTC. It codes for CASNFRDRSYNEQFF.

Many counts were recorded for this clonotype. This chain connects TRBV6-2 or TRBV6-3 to TRBJ2-1; TRBD1 agrees at 9 bases. Germline V gene data show CDR1 as MNHEY and CDR2 as SVGEGT. The CDR3 extends over 21 amino acids. V was clipped by 2 bases and J by 4 bases; unmatched bases: 21. CDR3 region: CASSYPSAGQGPRVAYNEQFF. The CDR3 DNA is TGTGCCAGCAGTTACCCTTCAGCGGGACAGGGCCCGCGGGTAGCTTACAATGAGCAGTTCTTC.

There are many counts of this clonotype. This chain joins TRBV28 and TRBJ2-5, with 8 bases fitting TRBD1. In germline, CDR1 is MDHEN, CDR2 SYDVKM. The CDR3 length is 15 residues. Unmatched junction bases numbered 6, after V lost 4 bases and J lost 2 bases. The CDR3 spells CASSWTGSRQETQYF. The CDR3 region has the DNA TGTGCCAGCAGTTGGACAGGGAGCAGGCAAGAGACCCAGTACTTC.

This clonotype was counted ten times or more. The rearrangement links TRBV6-2 or TRBV6-3 to TRBJ2-5; a weak D match, TRBD2 (6 bases). The germline gives CDR1 MNHEY, CDR2 SVGEGT. This CDR3 has 13 amino acids. The V gene lost 2 bases and the J gene lost 5 bases, with 9 bases spanning the gap. CDR3 DNA sequence: TGTGCCAGCAGTTACGTAGGAGGGGAGACCCAGTACTTC. Its protein product is CASSYVGGETQYF.

This clonotype was recorded many times. The chain couples TRBV6-2 or TRBV6-3 to TRBJ2-7, with 11 bases that match TRBD2. The CDR3 has 15 residues. Losses at the gene ends were 2 bases for V and 2 bases for J; bases not matched to a gene: 2. The germline V gene has CDR1 MNHEY and CDR2 SVGEGT. The CDR3 DNA follows: TGTGCCAGCAGTTACAGGACTAGCGGGCCCTACGAGCAGTACTTC. Translating it yields CASSYRTSGPYEQYF.

In the case of this clonotype: The junction shows a germline mismatch at one end, possibly a read error. The chain has TRBV7-7 and TRBJ2-7, with D tentatively TRBD2 (6 bases). Per germline, CDR1 SSHAT and CDR2 FNYEAQ (reference sequence). The length of the CDR3 is 14 residues. The CDR3 region is CASSLGRESYEQYF. The CDR3 nucleotides are TGTGCTAGCAGCTTAGGCCGGGAGTCGTACGAGCAGTACTTC.

The chain links TRBV5-1 to TRBJ2-2; TRBD1 aligns across 9 bases. Losses at the gene ends were 4 bases for V and 1 base for J; bases not matched to a gene: 2. The CDR3 totals 15 residues. Germline assignment: CDR1 SGHRS and CDR2 YFSETQ. Here the CDR3 reads CASSPGQGNTGELFF. The CDR3 DNA reads as TGCGCCAGCAGCCCGGGACAGGGGAACACCGGGGAGCTGTTTTTT. Filled out from reference TRBV5-1 and TRBJ2-2, the complete variable domain reads KAGVTQTPRYLIKTRGQQVTLSCSPISGHRSVSWYQQTPGQGLQFLFEYFSETQRNKGNFPGRFSGRQFSNSRSEMNVSTLELGDSALYLCASSPGQGNTGELFFGEGSRLTVL.

This clonotype was seen many times. In DNA form, the CDR3 reads TGTGCCAGCAGCTTACCGGGACAGGGGGCCTTAGGGCAGTACTTC. Its protein is CASSLPGQGALGQYF. The V and J genes are TRBV11-3 and TRBJ2-7, with 12 bases identical to TRBD1. J gave up 9 bases and V 2 bases, and 8 bases lay outside the gene matches. Germline V lookup: CDR1 SGHNT, CDR2 YENEEA. This CDR3 region has 15 residues.

About this clonotype itself: This may stem from a read error, because a much larger clone lies one nucleotide away. This rearrangement joins TRBV2 to TRBJ2-3; 8 bases match TRBD2. From germline, CDR1 is SNHLY and CDR2 FYNNEI. This CDR3 has 15 residues. CDR3 DNA sequence: TGTGCCTGCAGCGAAGGAAGCGGGGGAGGTTATACGCAGTATTTT. This sequence encodes CACSEGSGGGYTQYF.

In its sample, this clonotype was seen many times. The chain links TRBV20-1 to TRBJ2-1; 9 bases agree with TRBD2. Germline-derived CDR1 and CDR2 are DFQATT and SNEGSKA (reference sequence). This CDR3 is built from 18 residues. With 4 bases clipped from V and 5 bases from J, the junction kept 18 bases outside the gene matches. The CDR3: CSAIKLAGRSVADNEQFF. The CDR3 region has the DNA TGCAGTGCTATAAAACTAGCGGGCCGTTCTGTCGCTGACAATGAGCAGTTCTTC.

This clonotype has a handful of counts. The V and J genes are TRBV6-1 and TRBJ1-5, with 7 bases aligning to TRBD1. Germline V gene sequence: CDR1 MNHNS, CDR2 SASEGT. The CDR3 has 18 residues. The junction had 16 bases not matched to a gene; V was cut back by 4 bases and J by 4 bases. The CDR3: CASSGYTGAGRLNQPQHF. The DNA of the CDR3 is TGTGCCAGCAGTGGGTATACAGGGGCGGGGAGGTTGAATCAGCCCCAGCATTTT.

This clonotype has ten or more counts. The chain carries TRBV28 and TRBJ1-4, with TRBD1 matching 7 bases. Germline lookup yields CDR1 MDHEN and CDR2 SYDVKM. The CDR3 has 14 amino acids. The V gene end was trimmed by 7 bases and the J gene end by 8 bases; junction bases not matched to a gene: 10. The CDR3 loop is CASIRQGTGEKLFF. In DNA form, the CDR3 reads TGTGCCAGCATCCGACAGGGAACGGGGGAAAAACTGTTTTTT.

This clonotype was seen at least ten times. The chain is built from TRBV28 and TRBJ1-5; the match to TRBD1 covers 8 bases. Germline assignment: CDR1 MDHEN and CDR2 SYDVKM. J gave up 5 bases and V 5 bases, and 11 bases lay outside the gene matches. The CDR3 is made up of 16 amino acids. The CDR3 loop is CASSLVRQGWYQPQHF. CDR3 in DNA: TGTGCCAGCAGTCTAGTGAGACAGGGGTGGTATCAGCCCCAGCATTTT. The full variable domain, in which reference TRBV28 and TRBJ1-5 provide the parts outside the CDR3, is DVKVTQSSRYLVKRTGEKVFLECVQDMDHENMFWYRQDPGLGLRLIYFSYDVKMKEKGDIPEGYSVSREKKERFSLILESASTNQTSMYLCASSLVRQGWYQPQHFGDGTRLSIL.

The J gene is TRBJ2-1, the V gene TRBV19; D possibly uses TRBD1 or TRBD2 (5 bases each). Germline CDR1 LNHDA, CDR2 SQIVND (reference sequence). The V and J ends lost 6 bases and 8 bases respectively, with 14 bases between them. This CDR3 has 13 residues. DNA for the CDR3: TGTGCCAGTAGCGTAACTGGGGACGATGAGCAGTTCTTC. Amino acids: CASSVTGDDEQFF. The full variable domain, with the rest looked up from reference TRBV19 and TRBJ2-1, is DGGITQSPKYLFRKEGQNVTLSCEQNLNHDAMYWYRQDPGQGLRLIYYSQIVNDFQKGDIAEGYSVSREKKESFPLTVTSAQKNPTAFYLCASSVTGDDEQFFGPGTRLTVL.

This chain connects TRBV7-6 to TRBJ2-3; no reliable D call. The CDR3 totals 15 residues. V was shortened by 0 bases and J by 6 bases, with 13 bases between the two germline ends. The germline V gene has CDR1 SGHVS and CDR2 FNYEAQ. The CDR3 DNA is TGTGCCAGCAGCTTAGCGTCAACTTTAGGGGATACGCAGTATTTT. It codes for CASSLASTLGDTQYF.

This clonotype occurred a few times. The chain employs TRBV4-3 and TRBJ2-1; 8 positions agree with TRBD2. The germline CDR1 and CDR2 sequences are LGHNA and YSLEER. This CDR3 contains 16 residues. After removal of 0 bases from V and 4 bases from J, the junction contained 5 bases not matched to a gene. This chain's CDR3 is CASSQDRGGGYNEQFF. The CDR3 nucleotides are TGCGCCAGCAGCCAAGATCGAGGCGGGGGGTACAATGAGCAGTTCTTC.

This clonotype was seen at least ten times. The chain employs TRBV15 and TRBJ2-2; D might be TRBD2 (5 bases). The V gene lost 5 bases and the J gene lost 13 bases, with 14 bases spanning the gap. Germline CDR1 is LNHNV and CDR2 is YYDKDF (reference sequence). This CDR3 has 12 residues. CDR3 loop: CATSHYGGGLFF. Here the CDR3 DNA reads TGTGCCACCAGCCATTATGGTGGAGGGCTGTTTTTT.

This clonotype occurred a few times. The V gene is TRBV7-9, the J gene TRBJ1-1, with D unclear. CDR1 SEHNR and CDR2 FQNEAQ come from the germline V gene (reference sequence). This CDR3 comprises 15 residues. V dropped 1 base and J dropped 0 bases, with 9 bases sitting between them. DNA of the CDR3: TGTGCCAGCAGCTTAGTTGTTTTGGTGAACACTGAAGCTTTCTTT. Translation: CASSLVVLVNTEAFF.

This clonotype was observed many times. This chain joins TRBV12-3 or TRBV12-4 and TRBJ2-7; D possibly corresponds to TRBD2 (6 bases). CDR3 size: 13 residues. V lost 6 bases, J lost 1 base, and 10 bases lay in between. Written as DNA, the CDR3 is TGTGCCAGCAGGACCGGGACTTCCTACGAGCAGTACTTC. Protein: CASRTGTSYEQYF.

This clonotype was found many times. The chain recombines TRBV27 with TRBJ1-2; no clear D gene. The V end was cut by 4 bases, the J end by 5 bases, with 20 bases between. This CDR3 has 16 amino acids. Germline V lookup: CDR1 MNHEY, CDR2 SMNVEV (reference sequence). CDR3 amino acids: CASSSRSARPSYGYTF. CDR3 bases: TGTGCCAGCAGTTCGAGGTCAGCGCGCCCGTCGTATGGCTACACCTTC.